This is a list of T cell receptor beta chains from one sample in a study of radiation and T cells in renal cell carcinoma. Clones were read by immunoSEQ multiplex PCR, and TCRdb kept only the in-frame ones, dropping some. The repertoire consists of just under 150,000 clones, with around 88% occurring once and the leading ten covering 15% to 20%. Sequencing used blood, obtained from a patient whose treatment included radiotherapy and nephrectomy. These receptor sequences come from a woman between 45 and 60 years old with renal cell carcinoma. Each CDR3 is given with its conserved first and last residue. The order of the fields is D gene, V gene, J gene, clone size, CDR3 protein. The D gene is left open where the match is weak. Expanded clones are given a class, and other clones once, few, many or no size at all.

D: NA
V: TRBV2
J: TRBJ1-5
size: few
CDR3: CASSEEDAQPQHF

D: NA
V: TRBV9
J: TRBJ2-1
size: NA
CDR3: CASSGPTEYNEQFF

D: NA
V: TRBV5-1
J: TRBJ2-7
size: NA
CDR3: CASSFRRGPYEQYF

D: TRBD2
V: TRBV5-1
J: TRBJ2-1
size: NA
CDR3: CASSLTSGRSEQFF

D: NA
V: TRBV29-1
J: TRBJ1-2
size: few
CDR3: CSVEQGKYGYTF

D: TRBD1
V: TRBV28
J: TRBJ1-1
size: NA
CDR3: CASSYRGHAFF

D: NA
V: TRBV7-2
J: TRBJ1-2
size: NA
CDR3: CASREGGEYGYTF

D: TRBD2
V: TRBV25-1
J: TRBJ2-5
size: NA
CDR3: CASSEYLNAGEETQYF

D: NA
V: TRBV5-4
J: NA
size: once
CDR3: CASSLGVRTDYEQYF

D: TRBD2
V: TRBV7-2
J: TRBJ2-3
size: NA
CDR3: CASSPFSGGNTDTQYF

D: NA
V: TRBV19
J: TRBJ2-3
size: NA
CDR3: CASRTGSATDTQYF

D: TRBD1
V: TRBV18
J: TRBJ2-3
size: NA
CDR3: CASSRTGVTDTQYF

D: NA
V: TRBV27
J: TRBJ1-1
size: few
CDR3: CASSTGIEAFF

D: TRBD1
V: TRBV2
J: TRBJ2-7
size: NA
CDR3: CASSVRQGVSEQYF

D: NA
V: TRBV7-2
J: TRBJ2-5
size: NA
CDR3: CASRGQGAETQYF

D: TRBD1
V: TRBV2
J: TRBJ2-6
size: NA
CDR3: CASRRGQLNSGANVLTF

D: NA
V: TRBV2
J: TRBJ2-7
size: once
CDR3: CASTHTPYEQYF

D: NA
V: TRBV9
J: TRBJ1-1
size: NA
CDR3: CASSTRPENTEAFF

D: NA
V: TRBV4-3
J: TRBJ2-3
size: NA
CDR3: CASSQRIYPTDTQYF

D: NA
V: TRBV7-2
J: TRBJ2-2
size: NA
CDR3: CASSLDPLGGELFF

D: NA
V: TRBV9
J: TRBJ1-5
size: once
CDR3: CASSVGEQAQPQHF

D: NA
V: TRBV4-2
J: TRBJ2-7
size: NA
CDR3: CASSQEGGYLNYEQYF

D: TRBD1
V: TRBV28
J: TRBJ1-1
size: NA
CDR3: CASTGQMNTEAFF

D: TRBD1
V: TRBV7-9
J: TRBJ1-5
size: once
CDR3: CASSSRDRDQPQHF

D: NA
V: TRBV7-2
J: TRBJ2-5
size: once
CDR3: CASRTSGGPYQETQYF

D: TRBD1
V: TRBV7-2
J: TRBJ1-6
size: NA
CDR3: CASSLRSYRGNSPLHF

D: NA
V: TRBV14
J: TRBJ2-3
size: NA
CDR3: CASSSGINRVTDTQYF

D: TRBD1
V: TRBV9
J: TRBJ2-1
size: NA
CDR3: CASSVAPTQGAYDNEQFF